The 8 T cell receptor beta chains below were found in one sample sequenced in a study of blood T cell repertoires in COVID-19. Sequenced by immunoSEQ multiplex PCR; TCRdb stores in-frame clones only, minus some. The repertoire consists of roughly 100,000 clones, with 78% occurring once and the leading ten covering roughly 10%. The source material was peripheral blood. The receptors derive from a man aged 55 to 69 with active or convalescent COVID-19.

The chain carries TRBV3-1 (or the pseudogene TRBV3-2) and TRBJ1-5; no definite D call. Trimming left V 2 bases short and J 3 bases short, with 8 bases between. The CDR3 is 14 residues long. Germline V gives CDR1 LGHDT, CDR2 YNNKEL (reference sequence). Written as DNA, the CDR3 is TGTGCCAGCAGCCAAAACAGTCTCAATCAGCCCCAGCATTTT. Protein sequence: CASSQNSLNQPQHF.

The rearrangement uses TRBV27 and TRBJ2-7; D may be TRBD1 (5 bases). V dropped 4 bases and J dropped 5 bases, with 18 bases sitting between them. Germline CDR1 reads MNHEY; CDR2 reads SMNVEV (reference sequence). This CDR3 has 15 residues. The DNA for the CDR3 is TGTGCCAGCAGTTCTCCCGGACACCTGCGCGACGAGCAGTACTTC. This sequence encodes CASSSPGHLRDEQYF.

The genes are TRBV6-1 and TRBJ1-5; D might be TRBD1 (5 bases). The V end lost 1 base, the J end lost 1 base, and 8 bases lay between the germline ends. The CDR3 spans 15 residues. Per the germline V gene, CDR1 is MNHNS and CDR2 is SASEGT. The CDR3 sequence is CASSEGTTSNQPQHF. DNA for the CDR3: TGTGCCAGCAGTGAAGGGACAACAAGCAATCAGCCCCAGCATTTT.

This sequence joins TRBV12-5 and TRBJ1-1, with 7 bases that match TRBD1. The trim removed 9 bases at V and 0 bases at J, leaving 4 bases unmatched. Germline CDR1 and CDR2: LGHNT and FRNRAP. This CDR3 comprises 13 residues. In nucleotides, the CDR3 is TGTGCTAGCAACAGGGGCCTGAACACTGAAGCTTTCTTT. Protein product: CASNRGLNTEAFF.

The V call is TRBV25-1, the J call TRBJ2-5, with 11 bases identical to TRBD1. With 5 bases clipped from V and 4 bases from J, the junction kept 6 bases outside the gene matches. This CDR3 has 15 residues. Germline V lookup: CDR1 MGHDK, CDR2 SYGVNS. CDR3 in DNA: TGTGCCAGCAGTACACCCGGGACAGGGGGAGAGACCCAGTACTTC. It specifies CASSTPGTGGETQYF.

The count of this clone is one. The chain is built from TRBV6-5 and TRBJ2-7; TRBD1 agrees at 9 bases. This CDR3 is 14 amino acids long. The V gene end was trimmed by 8 bases and the J gene end by 1 base; junction bases not matched to a gene: 6. Per germline, CDR1 MNHEY and CDR2 SVGAGI. The CDR3, as DNA: TGTGCCAGCCAGGGACAGGGTGGATCCTACGAGCAGTACTTC. It translates to CASQGQGGSYEQYF.

This clone was counted once. V usage is TRBV5-1 and J usage is TRBJ2-6; the D gene is possibly TRBD2 (6 bases). The CDR3 extends over 14 amino acids. V was shortened by 6 bases and J by 1 base, with 8 bases between the two germline ends. Germline loops: CDR1 SGHRS, CDR2 YFSETQ. CDR3 protein: CASTGVSGANVLTF. CDR3 DNA: TGCGCCAGCACGGGAGTATCTGGGGCCAACGTCCTGACTTTC.

The chain uses TRBV10-1 and TRBJ2-1, with a tentative D call TRBD2 (5 bases). The V and J ends lost 2 bases and 3 bases respectively, with 11 bases between them. This CDR3 is built from 15 residues. CDR1 and CDR2 from the germline V gene are WNHNN and SYGVQD (reference sequence). CDR3 amino acids: CASSEDLGVYNEQFF. CDR3 nucleotides: TGCGCCAGCAGTGAGGACCTCGGGGTCTACAATGAGCAGTTCTTC.